Detailed here is one T cell receptor (beta chain). This specimen belongs to a study of control samples from healthy donors and cancer patients. Sequencing was performed with immunoSEQ multiplex PCR; in TCRdb, only in-frame clones are kept and a portion is missing. The top ten hold around 13% of the sample, which has 110,000 or so clones, roughly 85% seen once. Sequencing input: blood. The clonotype was recovered from a woman aged 45-65 years in good health.

The DNA of the CDR3 is TGTGCCAGCAGCTTGGATAGCGGGAGATGGGAAGAGACCCAGTACTTC. Amino acid sequence: CASSLDSGRWEETQYF. The J gene is TRBJ2-5, the V gene TRBV5-4; 9 bases align to TRBD2. J lost 3 bases, V lost 0 bases, and 6 bases had no gene match. The germline gives CDR1 SGHNT, CDR2 YYREEE (reference sequence). The CDR3 is made up of 16 amino acids.